The entry below gives a single TCR beta chain sequence along with its context. The read comes to an end 3 residues before the CDR3 does, leaving the germline J gene to fill in the end. The sample originates from a study of T cells in women clearing cervical HPV infection. Sequencing was performed with immunoSEQ multiplex PCR; in TCRdb, only in-frame clones are kept and a portion is missing. Its table records around 21,000 clones. V shed 5 bases and J shed 3 bases, with 14 bases lying between them. Germline V gives CDR1 MNHEY, CDR2 SMNVEV (reference sequence). The CDR3 extends over 14 amino acids. This sequence was found in a woman aged 18 to 75 with a cervical HPV16 infection that either progressed to CIN3+ or cleared (not recorded which). The chain recombines TRBV27 with TRBJ2-7; tentative D call: TRBD1 (6 bases). Sequencing was done on a sample of blood buffy coat. CDR3 loop: CASSPRQADYEQYF. Incomplete CDR3 DNA: TGTGCCAGCAGTCCACGACAGGCCGACTACGAG.